These 5 T cell receptor beta chains were all obtained from the same sample, sequenced in a study of control samples from healthy donors and cancer patients (dated by TCRdb to about 2020). The library was produced with the immunoSEQ multiplex PCR assay. This immuneACCESS table, as held by TCRdb, lists in-frame sequences with V and J called but not all clones. Of the missing ones, under half trace to an unresolved V gene in checked studies; the others have no known cause. Present in this sample are roughly 73,000 clones, approximately 87% of which were seen just once. The ten largest clones capture about 26% of the sample. The sequenced material came from blood. These receptors originate from a man in his fifties or sixties in good health.

This clone has only one observation. The chain combines TRBV6-2 or TRBV6-3 with TRBJ1-5; no firm D call. Trimming shortened V by 2 bases and J by 0 bases, and 8 bases separated the two germline ends. The CDR3 consists of 15 residues. Looked up from germline, CDR1 is MNHEY and CDR2 is SVGEGT. This chain's CDR3 is CASSYLSFSNQPQHF. CDR3 in DNA: TGTGCCAGCAGTTACCTCAGCTTTAGCAATCAGCCCCAGCATTTT.

The CDR3 here is CASSLAPTAYDYYEQYF. The CDR3 coding sequence is TGTGCCAGCAGCTTAGCTCCGACAGCCTATGATTACTACGAGCAGTACTTC. The chain uses TRBV11-2 and TRBJ2-7, with a tentative D call TRBD1 (5 bases). The CDR3 sequence is 17 residues long. V dropped 1 base and J dropped 3 bases, with 19 bases sitting between them. The germline gives CDR1 SGHAT, CDR2 FQNNGV. Full variable domain (remainder filled in from reference TRBV11-2 and TRBJ2-7): EAGVAQSPRYKIIEKRQSVAFWCNPISGHATLYWYQQILGQGPKLLIQFQNNGVVDDSQLPKDRFSAERLKGVDSTLKIQPAKLEDSAVYLCASSLAPTAYDYYEQYFGPGTRLTVT.

This chain links TRBV6-5 with TRBJ2-5; 7 bases fit TRBD2. This CDR3 has 13 amino acids. With 6 bases clipped from V and 5 bases from J, the junction kept 6 bases outside the gene matches. Germline V lookup: CDR1 MNHEY, CDR2 SVGAGI. This chain's CDR3 is CASRPSGTETQYF. The CDR3, as DNA: TGTGCCAGCAGGCCCAGCGGGACTGAGACCCAGTACTTC.

The chain links TRBV6-2 or TRBV6-3 to TRBJ2-7; TRBD2 might be the D (6 bases). V gave up 2 bases and J gave up 7 bases, with 9 bases separating them. The length of the CDR3 is 12 residues. CDR1 and CDR2 (germline): MNHEY, SVGEGT. This CDR3 reads CASSYIRGEQYF. The CDR3 DNA is TGTGCCAGCAGTTACATCCGGGGGGAGCAGTACTTC.

The chain employs TRBV6-1 and TRBJ2-1; a possible D gene is TRBD1 (7 bases). Trimming removed 1 base at V and 4 bases at J, with 14 bases between. Germline CDR1 MNHNS, CDR2 SASEGT. The CDR3 consists of 16 residues. CDR3 amino acids: CASSEVSGGIYNEQFF. The CDR3 nucleotides read TGTGCCAGCAGTGAAGTCTCAGGGGGGATTTACAATGAGCAGTTCTTC.